Listed below are T cell receptor beta chains from one sample, sequenced in a study of beta chain features in type 1 diabetes. Assay: immunoSEQ multiplex PCR; the TCRdb copy retains only in-frame clones and omits some. The sample holds fewer than 400,000 clones; about a tenth are singletons and the top ten take roughly 0.99%. What was sequenced was central memory CD4+ T cells from blood. These receptors all stem from a man under 40 with type 1 diabetes. Both conserved end residues are part of each CDR3. A D gene is named only where the DNA matches it firmly. Clone size is stated in some rows and not others, as once, few, many or a class when expanded.

CDR3: CASSPGAGTVGEQFF
DNA: TGTGCCAGCTCACCAGGCGCAGGGACTGTAGGTGAGCAGTTCTTC
J: TRBJ2-1
V: TRBV18
D: .
size: many

CDR3: CASRSTDVTDTQYF
DNA: TGCGCCAGCAGAAGCACGGATGTCACAGATACGCAGTATTTT
J: TRBJ2-3
V: TRBV10-2
D: .
size: few

CDR3: CASRWSLTDTQYF
DNA: TGTGCCAGCAGATGGAGCCTCACAGATACGCAGTATTTT
J: TRBJ2-3
V: TRBV7-2
D: .
size: .

CDR3: CASSSGPGLGYTF
DNA: TGTGCCAGCAGCTCCGGGCCAGGACTTGGCTACACCTTC
J: TRBJ1-2
V: TRBV11-2
D: .
size: once

CDR3: CASSPSGRGGTDTQYF
DNA: TGTGCCAGCAGCCCCAGTGGGCGGGGGGGCACAGATACGCAGTATTTT
J: TRBJ2-3
V: TRBV7-2
D: TRBD2
size: .

CDR3: CASSTQNTDTQYF
DNA: TGTGCCAGCAGCACACAGAACACAGATACGCAGTATTTT
J: TRBJ2-3
V: TRBV11-3
D: .
size: few

CDR3: CASSLRQGDTQYF
DNA: TGCGCCAGCAGCCTCCGGCAGGGGGATACGCAGTATTTT
J: TRBJ2-3
V: TRBV4-3
D: .
size: few

CDR3: CASSLGAGNYGYTF
DNA: TGTGCCAGCAGCTTAGGAGCGGGTAACTATGGCTACACCTTC
J: TRBJ1-2
V: TRBV7-2
D: .
size: few

CDR3: CATTGGGKGTQYF
DNA: TGTGCCACCACCGGAGGGGGGAAGGGGACCCAGTACTTC
J: TRBJ2-5
V: TRBV28
D: .
size: few

CDR3: CASSVGGSNTGELFF
DNA: TGTGCCAGCAGCGTAGGAGGGTCGAACACCGGGGAGCTGTTTTTT
J: TRBJ2-2
V: TRBV9
D: .
size: .

CDR3: CASSLGLRDEQFF
DNA: TGTGCCAGCAGCTTAGGTCTTCGGGATGAGCAGTTCTTC
J: TRBJ2-1
V: TRBV7-2
D: .
size: .

CDR3: CAWNIGQGWNQPQHF
DNA: TGTGCCTGGAACATTGGACAGGGATGGAATCAGCCCCAGCATTTT
J: TRBJ1-5
V: TRBV30
D: TRBD1
size: .

CDR3: CASSSPERGDYGYTF
DNA: TGTGCCAGCAGCTCCCCGGAAAGGGGTGACTATGGCTACACCTTC
J: TRBJ1-2
V: TRBV7-9
D: .
size: .

CDR3: CASSPSGSEQYF
DNA: TGTGCCAGCTCACCCTCGGGGTCCGAGCAGTACTTC
J: TRBJ2-7
V: TRBV18
D: .
size: .

CDR3: CASSPEQGAGQPQHF
DNA: TGTGCCAGCAGCCCGGAACAGGGGGCGGGTCAGCCCCAGCATTTT
J: TRBJ1-5
V: TRBV9
D: TRBD1
size: few

CDR3: CASSLTGANQPQHF
DNA: TGTGCCAGTAGTCTGACAGGGGCCAATCAGCCCCAGCATTTT
J: TRBJ1-5
V: TRBV19
D: TRBD1
size: .

CDR3: CASTSLDQPQHF
DNA: TGTGCCAGCACCTCACTTGATCAGCCCCAGCATTTT
J: TRBJ1-5
V: TRBV6-6
D: .
size: .

CDR3: CASSVDARQASNIQYF
DNA: TGTGCCAGCAGCGTAGATGCCCGACAGGCCAGTAACATTCAGTACTTC
J: TRBJ2-4
V: TRBV9
D: .
size: few

CDR3: CASSQRQGVDEQYF
DNA: TGTGCCAGCTCCCAGCGACAGGGGGTTGACGAGCAGTACTTC
J: TRBJ2-7
V: TRBV18
D: TRBD1
size: .

CDR3: CASSADSGNQPQHF
DNA: TGTGCCAGCAGCGCCGACAGTGGCAATCAGCCCCAGCATTTT
J: TRBJ1-5
V: TRBV2
D: .
size: .

CDR3: CASSEYPASGVNEQFF
DNA: TGTGCCAGCAGTGAATATCCGGCTAGCGGGGTCAATGAGCAGTTCTTC
J: TRBJ2-1
V: TRBV25-1
D: TRBD2
size: .

CDR3: CASSLNGGDFNEQFF
DNA: TGTGCCAGCAGTTTAAACGGCGGGGATTTTAATGAGCAGTTCTTC
J: TRBJ2-1
V: TRBV27
D: .
size: few

CDR3: CASSAQAQETQYF
DNA: TGCGCCAGCAGTGCACAGGCGCAAGAGACCCAGTACTTC
J: TRBJ2-5
V: TRBV10-1
D: .
size: few

CDR3: CASSLVRVSSTDTQYF
DNA: TGTGCCAGCAGTTTGGTCAGGGTTTCTAGCACAGATACGCAGTATTTT
J: TRBJ2-3
V: TRBV28
D: .
size: .

CDR3: CASSSDRTTDTQYF
DNA: TGTGCCAGCAGCTCGGACAGAACCACAGATACGCAGTATTTT
J: TRBJ2-3
V: TRBV7-9
D: .
size: .

CDR3: CASSRQGDQPQHF
DNA: TGTGCCAGCAGCCGACAGGGTGATCAGCCCCAGCATTTT
J: TRBJ1-5
V: TRBV14
D: TRBD1
size: many

CDR3: CASSYSVPDRVEQYF
DNA: TGTGCCAGCAGTTACTCGGTGCCCGACAGGGTCGAGCAGTACTTC
J: TRBJ2-7
V: TRBV6-5
D: TRBD1
size: .

CDR3: CASSQGRGPKDTQYF
DNA: TGCGCCAGCAGCCAAGGTCGGGGGCCAAAGGATACGCAGTATTTT
J: TRBJ2-3
V: TRBV4-3
D: .
size: few

CDR3: CASREPGQYGYTF
DNA: TGTGCCAGCAGAGAACCGGGACAGTATGGCTACACCTTC
J: TRBJ1-2
V: TRBV6-5
D: TRBD1
size: few

CDR3: CASGQGRDSPLHF
DNA: TGTGCCAGCGGACAGGGAAGGGACTCACCCCTCCACTTT
J: TRBJ1-6
V: TRBV7-9
D: TRBD1
size: few

CDR3: CASSHSGTAFTGELFF
DNA: TGTGCCAGCAGCCATTCCGGGACAGCGTTCACCGGGGAGCTGTTTTTT
J: TRBJ2-2
V: TRBV5-6
D: TRBD1
size: few

CDR3: CASSLDAGDEQYF
DNA: TGTGCCAGCAGCTTAGATGCCGGGGACGAGCAGTACTTC
J: TRBJ2-7
V: TRBV7-2
D: .
size: many

CDR3: CASSVGQPNEKLFF
DNA: TGTGCCAGCAGCGTAGGCCAGCCGAATGAAAAACTGTTTTTT
J: TRBJ1-4
V: TRBV9
D: .
size: .

CDR3: CASSLKGSSYEQYF
DNA: TGTGCCAGCAGTTTAAAGGGGAGCTCCTACGAGCAGTACTTC
J: TRBJ2-7
V: TRBV27
D: .
size: .

CDR3: CASSQGTRTSGEETQYF
DNA: TGCGCCAGCAGCCAAGGAACAAGGACTAGCGGGGAAGAGACCCAGTACTTC
J: TRBJ2-5
V: TRBV4-1
D: TRBD2
size: .

CDR3: CASSPLWGYEQYF
DNA: TGTGCCAGCAGCCCCCTTTGGGGTTACGAGCAGTACTTC
J: TRBJ2-7
V: TRBV14
D: .
size: .

CDR3: CASSLILAGNTQYF
DNA: TGTGCCAGCAGCTTAATCCTAGCGGGAAATACGCAGTATTTT
J: TRBJ2-3
V: TRBV11-3
D: TRBD2
size: few

CDR3: CASSQSPGGVNEKLFF
DNA: TGCGCCAGCAGCCAATCTCCCGGGGGGGTCAATGAAAAACTGTTTTTT
J: TRBJ1-4
V: TRBV4-3
D: .
size: few

CDR3: CASSEEANQPQHF
DNA: TGTGCCAGCAGTGAAGAGGCGAATCAGCCCCAGCATTTT
J: TRBJ1-5
V: TRBV2
D: .
size: .

CDR3: CASTGGRGGQETQYF
DNA: TGTGCCAGCACAGGGGGGCGGGGGGGGCAAGAGACCCAGTACTTC
J: TRBJ2-5
V: TRBV7-2
D: TRBD2
size: .

CDR3: CASSELQGAWGYEQYF
DNA: TGTGCCAGCAGTGAACTACAGGGGGCGTGGGGCTACGAGCAGTACTTC
J: TRBJ2-7
V: TRBV25-1
D: TRBD1
size: .

CDR3: CASSPSGSGREKLFF
DNA: TGTGCCAGCAGCCCGTCGGGGAGCGGGCGTGAAAAACTGTTTTTT
J: TRBJ1-4
V: TRBV7-2
D: .
size: few

CDR3: CASSVEGTSTDTQYF
DNA: TGTGCCAGCAGCGTAGAGGGGACTAGCACAGATACGCAGTATTTT
J: TRBJ2-3
V: TRBV9
D: .
size: .

CDR3: CASSQSETGSVSPLHF
DNA: TGCGCCAGCAGCCAATCCGAGACAGGGTCGGTTTCACCCCTCCACTTT
J: TRBJ1-6
V: TRBV4-3
D: TRBD1
size: few

CDR3: CASQQSGGGAVHEQYF
DNA: TGTGCCAGCCAACAATCTGGAGGCGGGGCTGTACACGAGCAGTACTTC
J: TRBJ2-7
V: TRBV7-9
D: .
size: .

CDR3: CASSLRGRYEQFF
DNA: TGTGCCAGCAGCTTAAGGGGGCGCTATGAGCAGTTCTTC
J: TRBJ2-1
V: TRBV7-2
D: TRBD1
size: once

CDR3: CASSVDPGGNSPLHF
DNA: TGTGCCAGCAGCGTAGACCCAGGGGGCAATTCACCCCTCCACTTT
J: TRBJ1-6
V: TRBV9
D: TRBD1
size: few

CDR3: CASSYIGTGANVLTF
DNA: TGTGCCAGCAGTTACATAGGGACAGGGGCCAACGTCCTGACTTTC
J: TRBJ2-6
V: TRBV6-6
D: .
size: .

CDR3: CAIRLSTGAHEQYF
DNA: TGTGCCATCAGACTATCTACAGGGGCCCACGAGCAGTACTTC
J: TRBJ2-7
V: TRBV10-3
D: TRBD1
size: .

CDR3: CASSESGAPYEQYF
DNA: TGCGCCAGCAGTGAGTCGGGGGCACCGTACGAGCAGTACTTC
J: TRBJ2-7
V: TRBV10-1
D: .
size: .

CDR3: CASSPGGGSNYGYTF
DNA: TGTGCCAGCAGCCCAGGGGGAGGTTCCAACTATGGCTACACCTTC
J: TRBJ1-2
V: TRBV7-2
D: TRBD1
size: .

CDR3: CASIPVQGVTDTQYF
DNA: TGTGCCAGCATCCCCGTGCAGGGAGTCACAGATACGCAGTATTTT
J: TRBJ2-3
V: TRBV7-6
D: .
size: .

CDR3: CASSLGAPRESGELFF
DNA: TGTGCCAGCAGCTTAGGGGCGCCCAGGGAATCCGGGGAGCTGTTTTTT
J: TRBJ2-2
V: TRBV7-2
D: .
size: .

CDR3: CASSAGTALYGYTF
DNA: TGTGCCAGCAGTGCCGGGACGGCACTTTATGGCTACACCTTC
J: TRBJ1-2
V: TRBV28
D: .
size: .

CDR3: CASSAGQGVQETQYF
DNA: TGTGCCAGCAGCGCGGGACAGGGCGTCCAAGAGACCCAGTACTTC
J: TRBJ2-5
V: TRBV9
D: TRBD1
size: few

CDR3: CASSLSPTSGAVETQYF
DNA: TGTGCCAGCAGCCTCTCGCCGACTAGCGGGGCGGTGGAGACCCAGTACTTC
J: TRBJ2-5
V: TRBV14
D: TRBD2
size: few

CDR3: CAAGRGGANEKLFF
DNA: TGTGCCGCGGGCCGGGGGGGTGCTAATGAAAAACTGTTTTTT
J: TRBJ1-4
V: TRBV7-8
D: .
size: .

CDR3: CASSFDGGIYEQYF
DNA: TGCGCCAGCAGCTTTGACGGGGGTATCTACGAGCAGTACTTC
J: TRBJ2-7
V: TRBV5-1
D: .
size: few

CDR3: CAGGVMNTEAFF
DNA: TGTGCCGGGGGCGTAATGAACACTGAAGCTTTCTTT
J: TRBJ1-1
V: TRBV7-9
D: .
size: few

CDR3: CASSERGGLNEQFF
DNA: TGTGCCAGCAGTGAGCGGGGGGGCCTCAATGAGCAGTTCTTC
J: TRBJ2-1
V: TRBV2
D: TRBD2
size: .